This TCR beta chain was recorded in a study of cytomegalovirus exposure and HLA in healthy donors. Study overall: According to later analysis, the same platform produced the 90 to 150 validation and 666 first-cohort repertoires.

TCRdb's copy holds only in-frame clones and misses some; the assay was immunoSEQ multiplex PCR. The sample lists about 220,000 clones; 75% to 90% were seen once. Concerning this clone: The antigen remains unidentified.

CDR1 and CDR2 (germline): ENHRY, SYGVKD. The CDR3 is made up of 16 amino acids. V shed 3 bases and J 3 bases; nucleotides not matched to a gene: 6. Study-wide results and caveats: In vitro work confirmed that three CMV-associated chains recognize CMV antigens.

Sequencing was carried out using PBMCs. The rearrangement links TRBV10-3 to TRBJ2-7; 12 nucleotides match TRBD2. This clonotype originated in a woman aged 25 to 45 in good health and CMV-seropositive. The CDR3 nucleotides are TGTGCCATCAGTGACCCCCCGACTAGCGGGAGCTACGAGCAGTACTTC. Its protein is CAISDPPTSGSYEQYF.